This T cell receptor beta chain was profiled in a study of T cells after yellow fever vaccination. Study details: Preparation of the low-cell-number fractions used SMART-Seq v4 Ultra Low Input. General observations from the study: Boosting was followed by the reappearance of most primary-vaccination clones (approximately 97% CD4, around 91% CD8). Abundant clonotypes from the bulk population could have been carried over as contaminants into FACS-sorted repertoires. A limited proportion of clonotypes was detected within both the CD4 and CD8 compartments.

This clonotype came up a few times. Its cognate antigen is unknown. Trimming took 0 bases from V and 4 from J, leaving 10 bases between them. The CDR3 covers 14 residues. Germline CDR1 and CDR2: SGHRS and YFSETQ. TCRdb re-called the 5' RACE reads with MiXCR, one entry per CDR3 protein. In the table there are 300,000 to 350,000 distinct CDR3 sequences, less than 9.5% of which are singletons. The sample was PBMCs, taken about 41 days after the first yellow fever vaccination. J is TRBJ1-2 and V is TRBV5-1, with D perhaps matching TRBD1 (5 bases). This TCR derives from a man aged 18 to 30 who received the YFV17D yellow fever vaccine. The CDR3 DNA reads TGCGCCAGCAGCTTGGAGGGGCCCAGCTATGGCTACACCTTC. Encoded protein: CASSLEGPSYGYTF.